One and the same sample provided the 19 T cell receptor beta chains below, sequenced in a study of T cell clones after liver transplantation (dated by TCRdb to about 2019). Per the publication, the time point label means: pre-transplant. The method was the immunoSEQ multiplex PCR assay. Here the immuneACCESS table is served through TCRdb, limited to in-frame sequences with V and J called. Missing clones are a known gap in these copies; in checked studies unresolved V genes cover under half, and the rest lacks a known reason. The sample contains about 75,000 clones, more than 75% of them found a single time. Approximately 2.5% of the sample rests with the top ten. The sample was CD4+ T cells from blood, taken before liver transplant. The origin of the receptors is a human donor who received a liver transplant.

This chain uses TRBV28 with TRBJ2-3, with D uncertain. Germline lookup yields CDR1 MDHEN and CDR2 SYDVKM. V was shortened by 6 bases and J by 0 bases, with 7 bases between the two germline ends. The CDR3 length is 13 residues. The CDR3, as DNA: TGTGCCAGCAGCCCCTCTAGCACAGATACGCAGTATTTT. Protein: CASSPSSTDTQYF.

The V call is TRBV21-1, the J call TRBJ2-1. TRBV21-1 counts as a pseudogene. The CDR3 is made up of 16 amino acids. Here the CDR3 reads CASSKLTGATYNEQFF. CDR3 coding DNA: TGTGCCAGCAGCAAATTGACGGGGGCCACCTACAATGAGCAGTTCTTC.

This clone was picked up one time. The identical CDR3 is also encoded by other nucleotide sequences in the sample. The gene calls are TRBV6-5 and TRBJ1-5; a weak D match, TRBD1 (5 bases). Trimming pared 6 bases from V and 3 bases from J, leaving 12 bases between. The CDR3 length is 14 residues. The germline V gene encodes CDR1 MNHEY and CDR2 SVGAGI. DNA of the CDR3: TGTGCCAGCAGCTACGACAGTCTCAATCAGCCCCAGCATTTT. Amino acids: CASSYDSLNQPQHF.

The genes are TRBV6-5 and TRBJ2-7; D not resolved. CDR1 and CDR2 (germline): MNHEY, SVGAGI. Trimming took 6 bases from V and 0 from J, leaving 12 bases between them. This CDR3 is built from 14 residues. The CDR3 DNA sequence: TGTGCCAGCAGCCTTCGTTGGAGCTCCTACGAGCAGTACTTC. Its translation is CASSLRWSSYEQYF.

Of note for this clone: The junction does not match germline at one end; this may be a read error. The CDR3 DNA is TGTGCCAGCAGCGTAGACACCTCCGATTTCTCTGGCAACACCATATATTTT. It is translated as CASSVDTSDFSGNTIYF. The genes are TRBV7-8 and TRBJ1-3; D gene ambiguous. The CDR3 totals 17 residues. Germline V lookup: CDR1 SGHVS, CDR2 FQNEAQ.

DNA for the CDR3: TGTGCCAGCAGCTTTGGGGCTATTAATGAAAAACTGTTTTTT. It specifies CASSFGAINEKLFF. This rearrangement joins TRBV11-2 to TRBJ1-4; D is possibly TRBD1 (5 bases). The length of the CDR3 is 14 residues. Germline V gives CDR1 SGHAT, CDR2 FQNNGV. Trimming left V 3 bases short and J 4 bases short, with 9 bases between.

The V gene is TRBV11-2, the J gene TRBJ2-5; either TRBD1 or TRBD2 may supply D (5 bases each). Germline V CDR1 and CDR2: SGHAT, FQNNGV. This CDR3 has 15 residues. V shed 0 bases and J shed 3 bases, with 11 bases lying between them. In DNA, the CDR3 is TGTGCCAGCAGCTTAGACGGAGGCAGGGAAGAGACCCAGTACTTC. Amino acid sequence: CASSLDGGREETQYF.

V and J are TRBV2 and TRBJ2-5; 7 bases fit TRBD1. Trimming took 6 bases from V and 4 from J; bases not matched to a gene: 8. CDR1 and CDR2 from the germline V gene are SNHLY and FYNNEI. The CDR3 is 14 amino acids. CDR3 amino acids: CASSDRALGETQYF. In nucleotides, the CDR3 is TGTGCCAGCAGCGACAGGGCTCTGGGAGAGACCCAGTACTTC.

This chain uses TRBV6-6 with TRBJ1-5, with TRBD1 matching over 9 bases. This CDR3 is 13 amino acids long. Germline V gene sequence: CDR1 MNHNY, CDR2 SVGAGI (reference sequence). Losses at the gene ends were 7 bases for V and 8 bases for J; bases not matched to a gene: 6. The CDR3 here is CASNDRGYEPQHF. CDR3 in DNA: TGTGCCAGCAACGACAGGGGGTATGAGCCCCAGCATTTT.

A few counts support this clone. The gene calls are TRBV2 and TRBJ1-4, with TRBD1 matching 8 bases. From germline, CDR1 is SNHLY and CDR2 FYNNEI. V shed 3 bases and J 1 base; nucleotides not matched to a gene: 13. The CDR3 contains 19 residues. CDR3 in amino acids: CASSDPVAGGVGTNEKLFF. CDR3 coding DNA: TGTGCCAGCAGTGATCCTGTGGCAGGGGGCGTAGGAACTAATGAAAAACTGTTTTTT.

The genes are TRBV11-2 and TRBJ2-3; D not resolved. V shed 0 bases and J shed 3 bases, with 10 bases lying between them. The CDR3 has 15 residues. Germline V gene lookup returns CDR1 SGHAT and CDR2 FQNNGV. The CDR3 spells CASSLEGKTTDTQYF. For the CDR3, the DNA is TGTGCCAGCAGCTTAGAAGGGAAAACGACAGATACGCAGTATTTT.

CDR3 amino acids: CASSSLVLADLTDTQYF. The CDR3 nucleotides read TGTGCCAGCAGCTCGCTGGTACTAGCGGACCTCACAGATACGCAGTATTTT. This rearrangement joins TRBV7-6 to TRBJ2-3; 8 positions agree with TRBD2. In germline, CDR1 is SGHVS, CDR2 FNYEAQ. The CDR3 contains 17 residues. Trimming cost V 4 bases and J 2 bases; bases outside gene matches: 11.

The V and J genes are TRBV7-9 and TRBJ2-1; D not certain. Germline loops: CDR1 SEHNR, CDR2 FQNEAQ (reference sequence). V dropped 5 bases and J dropped 0 bases, with 11 bases sitting between them. The CDR3 has 15 amino acids. The CDR3 DNA reads as TGTGCCAGCAGCACCCCCGCTTCCTCCTACAATGAGCAGTTCTTC. Its translation: CASSTPASSYNEQFF. Together with reference TRBV7-9 and TRBJ2-1, the CDR3 gives the full variable domain: DTGVSQNPRHKITKRGQNVTFRCDPISEHNRLYWYRQTLGQGPEFLTYFQNEAQLEKSRLLSDRFSAERPKGSFSTLEIQRTEQGDSAMYLCASSTPASSYNEQFFGPGTRLTVL.

This sequence joins TRBV7-9 and TRBJ1-2; a weak D match, TRBD1 (6 bases). The CDR3 has 16 amino acids. The V end lost 1 base, the J end lost 7 bases, and 19 bases lay between the germline ends. CDR1 SEHNR and CDR2 FQNEAQ come from the germline V gene (reference sequence). CDR3 residues: CASSLGVGPRGTGYTF. As DNA, the CDR3 is TGTGCCAGCAGCTTAGGGGTGGGACCAAGGGGGACTGGCTACACCTTC.

The V and J genes are TRBV11-2 and TRBJ2-7; no reliable D call. Germline V gene sequence: CDR1 SGHAT, CDR2 FQNNGV. V was pared by 5 bases and J by 0 bases, with 5 bases between. There are 12 residues in the CDR3. Here the CDR3 reads CASSPSSYEQYF. In DNA form, the CDR3 reads TGTGCCAGCAGCCCCTCCTCCTACGAGCAGTACTTC.

The chain carries TRBV9 and TRBJ2-2, with D perhaps TRBD1 (6 bases). Germline CDR1 SGDLS, CDR2 YYNGEE. CDR3 length equals 15 residues. Between the trimmed V and J ends, which lost 4 bases and 7 bases, there was a span of 17 bases. DNA of the CDR3: TGTGCCAGCAGCCTAAGTTCAGGGGCGCGCGGGGAGCTGTTTTTT. Its translation: CASSLSSGARGELFF.

The rearrangement uses TRBV7-8 and TRBJ2-7; 7 bases line up with TRBD2. The CDR3 has 13 residues. V was pared by 5 bases and J by 7 bases, with 8 bases of the junction left unmatched. CDR1 and CDR2 from the germline V gene are SGHVS and FQNEAQ. The CDR3 DNA follows: TGTGCCAGCAGCCCGCGGGAGCTAGGTGAGCAGTACTTC. Translation: CASSPRELGEQYF.

This chain connects TRBV7-2 to TRBJ2-7; D remains unclear. The CDR3 is 13 residues long. Germline assignment: CDR1 SGHTA and CDR2 FQGNSA. The ends were cut back, 1 base at V and 2 bases at J, with 6 bases in the middle. CDR3 region: CASSLGGTYEQYF. CDR3 coding DNA: TGTGCCAGCAGCTTAGGTGGCACCTACGAGCAGTACTTC. Based on the CDR3 plus reference TRBV7-2 and TRBJ2-7, the full variable domain is GAGVSQSPSNKVTEKGKDVELRCDPISGHTALYWYRQSLGQGLEFLIYFQGNSAPDKSGLPSDRFSAERTGGSVSTLTIQRTQQEDSAVYLCASSLGGTYEQYFGPGTRLTVT.

CDR3 sequence: CATSPRQGGLESYTF. The CDR3 nucleotides read TGTGCCACCAGCCCTCGCCAGGGGGGGCTAGAAAGCTACACCTTC. V and J are TRBV15 and TRBJ1-2; 7 nucleotides match TRBD1. The germline V gene encodes CDR1 LNHNV and CDR2 YYDKDF (reference sequence). The CDR3 has 15 residues. V was clipped by 5 bases and J by 9 bases; unmatched bases: 15. The full variable domain, in which reference TRBV15 and TRBJ1-2 provide the parts outside the CDR3, is DAMVIQNPRYQVTQFGKPVTLSCSQTLNHNVMYWYQQKSSQAPKLLFHYYDKDFNNEADTPDNFQSRRPNTSFCFLDIRSPGLGDTAMYLCATSPRQGGLESYTFGSGTRLTVV.